This T cell receptor beta chain was recovered during a study of blood T cell repertoires in COVID-19. TCRdb's copy holds only in-frame clones and misses some; the assay was immunoSEQ multiplex PCR. The sample has some 150,000 clones, more than 75% seen once; the top ten hold roughly 2%. Losses at the gene ends were 5 bases for V and 5 bases for J; bases not matched to a gene: 6. The CDR3 contains 14 residues. CDR1 and CDR2 from the germline V gene are KGHSH and LQKENI. V and J are TRBV18 and TRBJ1-5, with 7 bases matching TRBD1. Sequencing was performed on peripheral blood. The TCR sequence derives from a man in his sixties or seventies with acute or convalescent COVID-19. The DNA of the CDR3 is TGTGCCAGCTCATCAACAGGGGACTATCAGCCCCAGCATTTT. Translating it yields CASSSTGDYQPQHF. Drawing the rest from reference TRBV18 and TRBJ1-5, the complete variable domain is NAGVMQNPRHLVRRRGQEARLRCSPMKGHSHVYWYRQLPEEGLKFMVYLQKENIIDESGMPKERFSAEFPKEGPSILRIQQVVRGDSAAYFCASSSTGDYQPQHFGDGTRLSIL.